The present entry profiles one T cell receptor beta chain with its context. The antigen is not known. The data derive from a study of shared clonotypes between healthy human individuals. Study results and caveats: In contrast to clonotypes shared by all four donors, non-shared clonotypes had lower generation probabilities. On the whole, naive subsets had larger estimated richness than memory subsets had. About 5% was the fraction of naive CD4 clonotypes found shared across four donors.

V was cut by 2 bases and J by 5 bases, with 10 bases left in between. Looked up from germline, CDR1 is GTSNPN and CDR2 is SVGIG (reference sequence). There are 12 residues in the CDR3. The assay was run at deep level. Using immunoSEQ multiplex PCR, the repertoire was profiled, and TCRdb retains in-frame clones only, with some absent. The sample carries 850,000 to 1,100,000 clones, roughly 80% recorded once. This chain connects TRBV30 to TRBJ2-7; either TRBD1 or TRBD2 may fit D (5 bases each). This clonotype was sampled from a man aged 18 to 29 in good health. Some clones in this sample may be carry-over from other donors' samples. The specimen sequenced was memory CD4+ T cells from PBMCs. Subset indicated: CD45RA-negative fraction. The CDR3 DNA follows: TGTGCCTGGAGTCCCCGAGGGGACGAGCAGTACTTC. It codes for CAWSPRGDEQYF.